The 21 T cell receptor beta chains below come from one sample, sequenced in a study of T cell repertoires in cytomegalovirus infection. From the reads, TCRdb called clonotypes with MiXCR, one entry per CDR3 protein. The data show around 740,000 distinct CDR3 sequences, about a third seen once. Sample: PBMCs. Source of these receptors: a human donor in good health (CMV status not recorded). Some clones in this sample may be carry-over from other donors' samples.

This chain connects TRBV18 to TRBJ1-3; perhaps TRBD1 as D (5 bases). This CDR3 is 15 amino acids long. V was shortened by 3 bases and J by 2 bases, with 11 bases between the two germline ends. CDR1 and CDR2 from the germline V gene are KGHSH and LQKENI. CDR3 sequence (DNA): TGTGCCAGCTCACCGGCAGGGTCTACTGGAAACACCATATATTTT. Protein product: CASSPAGSTGNTIYF.

The chain joins TRBV6-1 to TRBJ2-1; D remains unclear. The germline V and J ends were trimmed by 6 bases and 8 bases, with 20 bases remaining between them. The CDR3 is 15 residues long. Germline V lookup: CDR1 MNHNS, CDR2 SASEGT. CDR3 in amino acids: CASSARTSRGDEQFF. The CDR3 nucleotides read TGTGCCAGCAGCGCAAGGACGTCCCGAGGCGATGAGCAGTTCTTC.

This clonotype was detected a few times. V gene TRBV27 combines with J gene TRBJ2-5; no reliable D call. From germline, CDR1 is MNHEY and CDR2 SMNVEV (reference sequence). This CDR3 is built from 15 residues. V lost 2 bases and J lost 0, with 10 bases in between. CDR3 DNA sequence: TGTGCCAGCAGTTTAAGGATGGAGTACCAAGAGACCCAGTACTTC. This gives the protein CASSLRMEYQETQYF.

A few counts support this clonotype. The chain links TRBV7-2 to TRBJ2-7; 11 bases fit TRBD2. After removal of 5 bases from V and 7 bases from J, the junction contained 7 bases not matched to a gene. The CDR3 length is 14 residues. Germline V gives CDR1 SGHTA, CDR2 FQGNSA. The CDR3 sequence: CASSVSGGEREQYF. The CDR3 DNA sequence: TGTGCCAGCAGCGTTAGCGGGGGGGAGAGGGAGCAGTACTTC.

V is TRBV5-1 and J is TRBJ2-1, with D possibly matching TRBD2 (5 bases). V lost 0 bases and J 4 bases, leaving 17 bases between the germline ends. Germline V gene sequence: CDR1 SGHRS, CDR2 YFSETQ. The CDR3 runs to 17 residues. The CDR3 coding sequence is TGCGCCAGCAGCTTGGACTTTAGAAGCGGAGGATACAATGAGCAGTTCTTC. Amino acid sequence: CASSLDFRSGGYNEQFF.

This clonotype has more than one count but fewer than ten. The chain links TRBV12-3 or TRBV12-4 to TRBJ2-3; 8 bases agree with TRBD2. The V and J ends lost 2 bases and 3 bases, in that order; junction bases with no gene match: 4. This CDR3 is 15 amino acids long. CDR3 nucleotides: TGTGCCAGCAGTTTATTCCGGGAGGGGACAGATACGCAGTATTTT. Its protein product is CASSLFREGTDTQYF.

This clonotype was observed a handful of times. The rearrangement links TRBV12-3 or TRBV12-4 to TRBJ2-7; the D gene could be TRBD1 or TRBD2 (6 bases each). V dropped 1 base and J dropped 7 bases, with 17 bases sitting between them. The CDR3 length is 15 residues. In nucleotides, the CDR3 is TGTGCCAGCAGTTTAGAGGGGGGCGCGTCTAGAGAGCAGTACTTC. The encoded protein is CASSLEGGASREQYF.

The rearrangement links TRBV6-1 to TRBJ2-5, with D unclear. Looked up from germline, CDR1 is MNHNS and CDR2 is SASEGT. Trimming left V 10 bases short and J 0 bases short, with 12 bases between. The CDR3 extends over 13 amino acids. CDR3 DNA: TGTGCCACCACGGACGGGTACCAAGAGACCCAGTACTTC. Translation gives CATTDGYQETQYF.

This clonotype has a count of ten or more. This chain uses TRBV7-8 with TRBJ1-3, with D perhaps TRBD1 (5 bases). Deletions cut 3 bases from V and 1 base from J, with 10 bases between. Germline CDR1 reads SGHVS; CDR2 reads FQNEAQ. This CDR3 contains 15 residues. The CDR3 DNA reads as TGTGCCAGCAGCTTCCGGGGGGAGTCTGGAAACACCATATATTTT. This sequence encodes CASSFRGESGNTIYF.

This clonotype was recorded at least ten times. This chain joins TRBV11-3 and TRBJ2-7, with D perhaps being TRBD1 or TRBD2 (5 bases each). V was pared by 4 bases and J by 5 bases, with 18 bases between. Germline values: CDR1 SGHNT, CDR2 YENEEA. The length of the CDR3 is 15 residues. DNA of the CDR3: TGTGCCAGCAGCTCAGGGACGGGCCTCCGGGACGAGCAGTACTTC. It translates to CASSSGTGLRDEQYF.

This clonotype was observed a few times. The chain couples TRBV7-9 to TRBJ1-2, with 10 bases fitting TRBD1. Germline lookup yields CDR1 SEHNR and CDR2 FQNEAQ (reference sequence). The CDR3 contains 19 residues. J lost 3 bases, V lost 2 bases, and 15 bases had no gene match. DNA for the CDR3: TGTGCCAGCAGCTTATCCTTCAACCCATGGGACAGGGGAGACTATGGCTACACCTTC. Protein: CASSLSFNPWDRGDYGYTF.

This clonotype was recorded many times. The gene calls are TRBV7-2 and TRBJ1-1; D possibly corresponds to TRBD1 (6 bases). Germline V gives CDR1 SGHTA, CDR2 FQGNSA. Trimming took 1 base from V and 3 from J, leaving 15 bases between them. This CDR3 has 16 amino acids. CDR3 sequence reads: CASSLGRGQGDTEAFF. For the CDR3, the DNA is TGTGCCAGCAGCTTAGGCCGGGGGCAGGGTGACACTGAAGCTTTCTTT.

This clonotype was counted only a few times. The chain has TRBV28 and TRBJ1-4, with unresolved D. CDR3 length: 17 residues. The V end was cut by 4 bases, the J end by 11 bases, with 26 bases between. Looked up from germline, CDR1 is MDHEN and CDR2 is SYDVKM. CDR3: CASSSLIRRYDGLKLFF. CDR3 DNA: TGTGCCAGCAGTTCCCTTATCCGAAGGTACGATGGATTGAAACTGTTTTTT. The full variable domain, rest sourced from reference TRBV28 and TRBJ1-4, is DVKVTQSSRYLVKRTGEKVFLECVQDMDHENMFWYRQDPGLGLRLIYFSYDVKMKEKGDIPEGYSVSREKKERFSLILESASTNQTSMYLCASSSLIRRYDGLKLFFGSGTQLSVL.

This chain connects TRBV5-6 to TRBJ2-1; D might be TRBD1 or TRBD2, each matching 6 bases. The CDR3 sequence is 17 residues long. Trimming left V 1 base short and J 4 bases short, with 18 bases between. CDR1 is SGHDT, CDR2 YYEEEE, per germline. CDR3 coding DNA: TGTGCCAGCAGCTTGCCCCGCTTAGGGGGGATATACAATGAGCAGTTCTTC. This translates into CASSLPRLGGIYNEQFF.

On this clonotype: The junction and the germline gene differ at one end; a read error may be behind it. V and J are TRBV28 and TRBJ1-1; possibly TRBD1 for D (6 bases). The CDR3 is 16 amino acids. In germline, CDR1 is MDHEN, CDR2 SYDVKM. The CDR3 DNA follows: TGTGCCAGCAGTGGGACCCGAGGACAGCTGAACACTAAAGCTTTCTTT. Residues: CASSGTRGQLNTKAFF.

The chain has TRBV18 and TRBJ2-6, with 12 positions matching TRBD1. V was clipped by 4 bases and J by 0 bases; unmatched bases: 10. Germline assignment: CDR1 KGHSH and CDR2 LQKENI. This CDR3 comprises 20 residues. The CDR3 nucleotides are TGTGCCAGCTCACTGGACCCCGGGACAGGGGGCGCCTCTGGGGCCAACGTCCTGACTTTC. Its protein product is CASSLDPGTGGASGANVLTF.

The CDR3 loop reads CASNWDGTNEKLFF. DNA for the CDR3: TGTGCCAGCAACTGGGACGGAACTAATGAAAAACTGTTTTTT. V usage is TRBV7-6 and J usage is TRBJ1-4; D possibly corresponds to TRBD1 (5 bases). Germline V gene sequence: CDR1 SGHVS, CDR2 FNYEAQ. The CDR3 length is 14 residues. Trimming stripped 7 bases from V and 1 base from J, with 10 bases between.

The V call is TRBV20-1, the J call TRBJ2-7; D is uncertain. The V gene's germline CDR1 is DFQATT and CDR2 SNEGSKA (reference sequence). The CDR3 is 13 residues long. V was shortened by 1 base and J by 2 bases, with 9 bases between the two germline ends. CDR3 loop: CSARAGFAYEQYF. The CDR3, as DNA: TGCAGTGCTAGAGCAGGTTTTGCCTACGAGCAGTACTTC.

This clonotype was seen more than once but under ten times. V usage is TRBV20-1 and J usage is TRBJ1-6; possibly TRBD1 for D (6 bases). V was pared by 0 bases and J by 7 bases, with 13 bases between. From germline, CDR1 is DFQATT and CDR2 SNEGSKA (reference sequence). The CDR3 spans 15 residues. The CDR3 loop reads CSARDQQGTNSPLHF. The CDR3 DNA reads as TGCAGTGCTAGAGATCAACAGGGAACAAATTCACCCCTCCACTTT.

The chain is built from TRBV2 and TRBJ1-1; D might be TRBD1 (5 bases). CDR3 length: 14 residues. Germline V gene lookup returns CDR1 SNHLY and CDR2 FYNNEI. Trimming shortened V by 8 bases and J by 4 bases, and 17 bases separated the two germline ends. The CDR3 DNA reads as TGTGCCAGCTCACAAGGGGAGATGGCCACTGAAGCTTTCTTT. This encodes CASSQGEMATEAFF.

This clonotype turned up a few times. V is TRBV28 and J is TRBJ2-7; no clear D. CDR3 length equals 15 residues. The ends were cut back, 2 bases at V and 2 bases at J, with 13 bases in the middle. Germline-derived CDR1 and CDR2 are MDHEN and SYDVKM. This chain's CDR3 is CASSLRPLPAYEQYF. The DNA of the CDR3 is TGTGCCAGCAGTTTAAGGCCGCTACCCGCCTACGAGCAGTACTTC.